This T cell receptor beta chain came from a study of T cells in Graves' hyperthyroidism and ophthalmopathy (dated by TCRdb to between 2018 and 2020). About the investigation overall: Peripheral blood samples were taken at the time of initial diagnosis, prior to any treatment. The 90 or so discovery patients were randomly split 7:3 into training and test sets. Prospective prediction of ophthalmopathy was tested in an independent validation cohort of fewer than 20 hyperthyroidism patients and roughly 16 patients who later progressed to ophthalmopathy. In addition, the study compared T-cell repertoires in thyroid tissue and in blood from five to seven Graves' hyperthyroidism patients. TCR V-J signatures able to tell the groups apart were searched for in a discovery cohort of 90 to 100 patients, of whom 40 to 45 had Graves' ophthalmopathy and more than 55 had stable Graves' hyperthyroidism. According to the paper, TCR Vbeta CDR3 sequencing was carried out on some 140 peripheral blood samples, which came from 40 to 45 ophthalmopathy, around 75 hyperthyroidism and about 17 progressor patients. Once sampling was done, hyperthyroidism patients were given methimazole at a starting dose of 30 mg daily, whereas ophthalmopathy patients were given high-dose intravenous methylprednisolone.

Stable Graves' hyperthyroidism was defined as no progression to ophthalmopathy during 18 months of follow-up. Hyperthyroidism patients were aged 18 to 65 years and newly diagnosed, with disease duration of less than 2 months. Patients with uncontrolled infections, other autoimmune diseases, pregnancy or lactation were excluded. Diagnoses were based on clinical symptoms, serum thyroxine and TRAb, thyroid ultrasound and orbital computed tomography. PBMCs were isolated from about 9 ml of fresh peripheral blood by Ficoll-Paque density gradient centrifugation. Total RNA was extracted using Trizol reagent, and RNA quality was assessed on an Agilent 2100 Bioanalyzer. TCR beta CDR3 regions were amplified from RNA transcripts. A first-round RT-PCR of the TCR CDR3 used the HTBI primer set with the Qiagen OneStep RT-PCR kit. The libraries were constructed in a second round of multiplex PCR and then size-selected and purified. The libraries were sequenced on an Illumina HiSeq2000 using paired-end 100 bp reads. In the authors' own workflow: SOAPnuke was used to process the raw data, with reads discarded if the reads contained adapters or uncalled bases, had a mean Phred below 15, or lacked an exact constant-primer or identifier match. COPE v1.2.5 was used to merge high-quality paired reads, and clonotypes were defined as unique nucleotide sequences. MiTCR v1.1 was used to align clonotypes to the IMGT TRBV, TRBD and TRBJ reference segments. The analysis included only V-J combinations with a frequency above 0.0001, which together covered 99% to 99.2% of the repertoires. The TCS score was defined as the ratio of F50 (clonal expansion) to E x V (chaos), calculated using BLOSUM62-based TCRdist between CDR3 peptides within each V-J. Welch's t-statistics and random forest reduced around 550 V-J features to 13, which were used in a naive Bayes classifier (R e1071). TCRdb reran the public reads through fastp at Q25 and MiXCR, keeping productive beta chains. Every CDR3 protein is listed once, alongside the most common genes and DNA of its rows. TCRdb's processing, not the authors' own work, is the source of the V and J calls. Counted in this sample were some 740,000 distinct CDR3 sequences; 14% of them appeared once. Roughly 10% of the sample rests with the top ten.

The CDR3 contains 16 residues, cysteine and phenylalanine counted. Only the CDR3 part of the read is kept: 48 bases, read in frame from the first base. V gives up 0 bases and J gives up 0 bases, and the segment between their germline ends measures 10 bases. The CDR1 and CDR2 encoded by the germline V gene are KGHSH and LQKENI. This clonotype was observed many times. The antigen this receptor binds is unknown. No base quality information exists; no much larger clone differs at one position. What the authors observed across the whole study: Blood samples also contained most of the expanded thyroid clonotypes (frequency above 0.001), which suggests that blood repertoires may reflect thyroid immune responses. During validation, the model predicted progression to ophthalmopathy a median of approximately six months ahead of onset, with around 71% sensitivity and roughly 75% specificity. Ophthalmopathy was separated from stable hyperthyroidism by a 13 V-J signature model, with approximately 85% sensitivity and approximately 81% specificity obtained in cross-validation and 80%/75% obtained in testing. No statistical method was used to fix the sample size in advance, and group allocation was not hidden from the investigators.

Sequenced input: blood. This receptor was taken from a woman younger than 30 with Graves' hyperthyroidism. Rearrangement joined TRBV18 to TRBJ2-3, with TRBD2 perhaps the D gene, on 5 matching bases. The CDR3 reads as follows: CASSPPAGASTDTQYF. The DNA sequence follows: TGTGCCAGCTCACCACCGGCGGGCGCTAGCACAGATACGCAGTATTTT.